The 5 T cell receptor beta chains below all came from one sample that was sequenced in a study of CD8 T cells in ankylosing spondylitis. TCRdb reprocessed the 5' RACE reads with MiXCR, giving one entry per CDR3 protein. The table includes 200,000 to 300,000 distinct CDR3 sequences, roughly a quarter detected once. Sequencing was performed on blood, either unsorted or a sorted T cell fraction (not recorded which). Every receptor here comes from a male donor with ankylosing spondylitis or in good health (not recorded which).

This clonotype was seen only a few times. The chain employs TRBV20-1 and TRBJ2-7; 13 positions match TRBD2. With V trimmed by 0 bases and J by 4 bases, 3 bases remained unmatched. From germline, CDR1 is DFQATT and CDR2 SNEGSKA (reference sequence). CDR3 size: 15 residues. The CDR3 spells CSARDTSGGVYEQYF. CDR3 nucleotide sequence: TGCAGTGCTAGAGACACTAGCGGGGGGGTGTACGAGCAGTACTTC.

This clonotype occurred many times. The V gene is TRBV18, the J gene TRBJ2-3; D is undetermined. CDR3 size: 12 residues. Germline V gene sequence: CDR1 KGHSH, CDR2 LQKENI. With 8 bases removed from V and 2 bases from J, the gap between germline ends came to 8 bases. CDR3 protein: CASSPNTDTQYF. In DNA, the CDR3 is TGTGCCAGCAGCCCGAACACAGATACGCAGTATTTT. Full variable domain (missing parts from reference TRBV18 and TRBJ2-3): NAGVMQNPRHLVRRRGQEARLRCSPMKGHSHVYWYRQLPEEGLKFMVYLQKENIIDESGMPKERFSAEFPKEGPSILRIQQVVRGDSAAYFCASSPNTDTQYFGPGTRLTVL.

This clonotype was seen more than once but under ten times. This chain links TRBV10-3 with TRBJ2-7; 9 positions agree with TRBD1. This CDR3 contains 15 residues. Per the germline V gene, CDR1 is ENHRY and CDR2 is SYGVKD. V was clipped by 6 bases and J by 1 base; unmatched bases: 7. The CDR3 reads CAISPGTGSSYEQYF. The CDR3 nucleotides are TGTGCCATCAGCCCCGGGACAGGGAGTTCCTACGAGCAGTACTTC.

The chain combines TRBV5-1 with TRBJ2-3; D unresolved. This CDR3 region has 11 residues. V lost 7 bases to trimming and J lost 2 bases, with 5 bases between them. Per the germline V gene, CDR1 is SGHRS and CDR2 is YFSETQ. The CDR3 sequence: CASFNTDTQYF. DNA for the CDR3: TGCGCCAGCTTTAACACAGATACGCAGTATTTT.

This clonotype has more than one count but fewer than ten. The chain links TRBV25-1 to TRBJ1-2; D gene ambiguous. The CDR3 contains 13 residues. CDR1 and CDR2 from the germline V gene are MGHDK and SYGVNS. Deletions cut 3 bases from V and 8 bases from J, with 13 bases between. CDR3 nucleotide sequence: TGTGCCAGCAGTGACAACTGGTCTGGGGGCTACACCTTC. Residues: CASSDNWSGGYTF.